This T cell receptor beta chain was sequenced during a study of T cell responses to AZD1222 COVID-19 vaccine. The repertoire was sequenced with immunoSEQ multiplex PCR; TCRdb's copy has only in-frame clones and lacks some. The sample records about 140,000 clones, around 90% being singletons. The TCR sequence derives from an adult in good health. The material sequenced was peripheral blood, taken on day 0 of AZD1222 vaccination.

The CDR3 is CASRHSGEQFF. The CDR3 DNA follows: TGTGCCAGCAGGCATTCCGGAGAGCAGTTCTTC. This rearrangement joins TRBV7-3 to TRBJ2-1; D remains ambiguous. The CDR3 is made up of 11 amino acids. The germline V gene has CDR1 SGHTA and CDR2 FQGTGA. V was cut by 6 bases and J by 10 bases, with 10 bases left in between.